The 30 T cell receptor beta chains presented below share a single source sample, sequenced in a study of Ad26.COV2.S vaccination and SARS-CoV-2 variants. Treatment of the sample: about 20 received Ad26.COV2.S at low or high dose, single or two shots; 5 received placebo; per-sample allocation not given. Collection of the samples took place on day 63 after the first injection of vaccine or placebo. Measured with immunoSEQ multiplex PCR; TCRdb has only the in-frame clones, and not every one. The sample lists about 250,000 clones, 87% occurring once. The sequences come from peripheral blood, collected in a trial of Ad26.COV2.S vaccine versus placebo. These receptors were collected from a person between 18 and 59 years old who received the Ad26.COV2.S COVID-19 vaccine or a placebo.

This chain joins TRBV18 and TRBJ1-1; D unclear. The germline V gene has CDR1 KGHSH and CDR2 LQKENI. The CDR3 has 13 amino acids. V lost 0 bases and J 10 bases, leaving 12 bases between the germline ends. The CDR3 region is CASSPPGREGAFF. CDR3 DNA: TGTGCCAGCTCACCACCGGGGAGGGAGGGAGCTTTCTTT.

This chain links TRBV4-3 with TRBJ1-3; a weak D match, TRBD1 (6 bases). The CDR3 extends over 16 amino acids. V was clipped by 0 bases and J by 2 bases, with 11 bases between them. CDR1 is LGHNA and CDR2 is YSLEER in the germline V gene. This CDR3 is CASSQDVAGAGNTIYF. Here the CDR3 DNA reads TGCGCCAGCAGCCAAGATGTAGCAGGGGCTGGAAACACCATATATTTT.

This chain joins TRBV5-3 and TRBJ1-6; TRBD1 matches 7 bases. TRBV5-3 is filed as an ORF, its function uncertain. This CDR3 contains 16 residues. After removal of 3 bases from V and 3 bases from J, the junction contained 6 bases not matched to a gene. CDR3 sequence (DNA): TGTGCCAGAAGCTCCGGGGACAGCAGCTATAATTCACCCCTCCACTTT. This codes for CARSSGDSSYNSPLHF.

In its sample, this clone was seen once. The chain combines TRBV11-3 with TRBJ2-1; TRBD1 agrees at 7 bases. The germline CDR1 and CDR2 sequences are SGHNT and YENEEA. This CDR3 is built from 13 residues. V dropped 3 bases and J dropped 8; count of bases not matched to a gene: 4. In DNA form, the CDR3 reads TGTGCCAGCAGCTTGGGACAGCTCGATGAGCAGTTCTTC. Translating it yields CASSLGQLDEQFF. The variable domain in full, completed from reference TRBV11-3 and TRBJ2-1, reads EAGVVQSPRYKIIEKKQPVAFWCNPISGHNTLYWYLQNLGQGPELLIRYENEEAVDDSQLPKDRFSAERLKGVDSTLKIQPAELGDSAVYLCASSLGQLDEQFFGPGTRLTVL.

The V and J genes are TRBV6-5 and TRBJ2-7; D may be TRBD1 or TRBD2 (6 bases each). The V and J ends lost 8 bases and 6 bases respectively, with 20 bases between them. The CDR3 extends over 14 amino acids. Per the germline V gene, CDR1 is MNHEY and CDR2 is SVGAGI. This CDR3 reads CASVGGSGASEQYF. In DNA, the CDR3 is TGTGCCAGCGTAGGAGGGTCGGGGGCTAGCGAGCAGTACTTC.

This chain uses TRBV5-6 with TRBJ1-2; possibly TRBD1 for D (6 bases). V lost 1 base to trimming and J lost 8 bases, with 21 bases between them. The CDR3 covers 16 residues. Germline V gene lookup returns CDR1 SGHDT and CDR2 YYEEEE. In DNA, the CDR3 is TGTGCCAGCAGCTTGAGCCCTCAGGGGTTGGCGGAAGGCTACACCTTC. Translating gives CASSLSPQGLAEGYTF.

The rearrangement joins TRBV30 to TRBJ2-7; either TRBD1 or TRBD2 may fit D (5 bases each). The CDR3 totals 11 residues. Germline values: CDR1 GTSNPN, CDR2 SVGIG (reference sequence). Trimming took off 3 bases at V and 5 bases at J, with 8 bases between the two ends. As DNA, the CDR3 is TGTGCCTGGAGACTAGGGGACGAGCAGTACTTC. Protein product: CAWRLGDEQYF.

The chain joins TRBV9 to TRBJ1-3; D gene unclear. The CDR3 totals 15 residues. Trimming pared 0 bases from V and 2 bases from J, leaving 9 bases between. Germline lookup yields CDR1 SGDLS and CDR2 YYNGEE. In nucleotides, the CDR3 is TGTGCCAGCAGCGTAGGTTGGGGAGCTGGAAACACCATATATTTT. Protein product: CASSVGWGAGNTIYF.

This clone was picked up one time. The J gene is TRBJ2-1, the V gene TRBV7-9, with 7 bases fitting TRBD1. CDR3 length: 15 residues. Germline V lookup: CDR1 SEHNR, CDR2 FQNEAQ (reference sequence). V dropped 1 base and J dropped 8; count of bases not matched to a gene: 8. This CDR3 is CASSLGGGARDEQFF. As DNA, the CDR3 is TGTGCCAGCAGCTTAGGAGGGGGCGCTAGGGATGAGCAGTTCTTC.

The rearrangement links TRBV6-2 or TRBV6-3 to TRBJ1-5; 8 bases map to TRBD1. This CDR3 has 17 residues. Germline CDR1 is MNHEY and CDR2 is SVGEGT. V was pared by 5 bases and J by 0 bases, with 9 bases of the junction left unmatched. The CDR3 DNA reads TGTGCCAGCAGTCGGAGACAGGGGAGATATAGCAATCAGCCCCAGCATTTT. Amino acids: CASSRRQGRYSNQPQHF.

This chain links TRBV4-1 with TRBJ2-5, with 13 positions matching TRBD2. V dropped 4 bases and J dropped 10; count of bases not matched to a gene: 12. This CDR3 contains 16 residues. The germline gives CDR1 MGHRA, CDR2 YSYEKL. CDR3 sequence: CASSRAGLAGEGSQYF. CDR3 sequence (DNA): TGCGCCAGCAGCCGGGCAGGACTAGCGGGGGAGGGGAGCCAGTACTTC.

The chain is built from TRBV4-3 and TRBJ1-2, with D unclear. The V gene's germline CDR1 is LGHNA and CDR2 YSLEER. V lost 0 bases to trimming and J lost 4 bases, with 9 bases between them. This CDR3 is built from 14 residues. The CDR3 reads CASSQEPGSYGYTF. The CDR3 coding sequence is TGCGCCAGCAGCCAAGAACCGGGGAGCTATGGCTACACCTTC.

CDR3 sequence reads: CASSSVWGASGVSNQPQHF. The CDR3 DNA is TGTGCCAGCAGTTCTGTATGGGGGGCATCGGGCGTAAGCAATCAGCCCCAGCATTTT. This rearrangement joins TRBV6-2 or TRBV6-3 to TRBJ1-5, with D possibly being TRBD1 (6 bases). From germline, CDR1 is MNHEY and CDR2 SVGEGT. Trimming stripped 4 bases from V and 1 base from J, with 23 bases between. The CDR3 extends over 19 amino acids.

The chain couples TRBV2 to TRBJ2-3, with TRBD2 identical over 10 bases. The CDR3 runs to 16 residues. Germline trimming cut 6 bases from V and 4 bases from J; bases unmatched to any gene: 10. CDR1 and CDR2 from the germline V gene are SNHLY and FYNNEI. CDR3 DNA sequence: TGTGCCAGCAGCCCTTTCACTAGCGGGACTTCAGATACGCAGTATTTT. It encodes CASSPFTSGTSDTQYF.

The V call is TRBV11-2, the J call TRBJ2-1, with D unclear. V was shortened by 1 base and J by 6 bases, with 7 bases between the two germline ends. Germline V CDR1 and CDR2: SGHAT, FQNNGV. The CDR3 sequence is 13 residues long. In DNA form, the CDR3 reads TGTGCCAGCAGCTTAGGTCAGATCAATGAGCAGTTCTTC. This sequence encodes CASSLGQINEQFF.

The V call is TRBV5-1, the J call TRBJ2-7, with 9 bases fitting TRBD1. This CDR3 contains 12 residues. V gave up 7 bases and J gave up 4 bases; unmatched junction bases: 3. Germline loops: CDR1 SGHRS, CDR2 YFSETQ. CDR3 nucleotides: TGCGCCAGCTGGGACAGGGATTACGAGCAGTACGTC. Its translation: CASWDRDYEQYV.

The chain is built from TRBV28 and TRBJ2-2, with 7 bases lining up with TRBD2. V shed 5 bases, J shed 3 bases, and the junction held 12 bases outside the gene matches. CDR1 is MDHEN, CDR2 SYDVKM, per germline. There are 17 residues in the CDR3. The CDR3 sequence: CASSAPRSGTYTGELFF. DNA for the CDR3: TGTGCCAGCAGTGCCCCCAGGAGCGGGACTTACACCGGGGAGCTGTTTTTT.

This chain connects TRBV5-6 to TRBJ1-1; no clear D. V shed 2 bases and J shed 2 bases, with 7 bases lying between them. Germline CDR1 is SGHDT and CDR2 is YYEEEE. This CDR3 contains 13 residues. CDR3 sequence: CASSFGPNTEAFF. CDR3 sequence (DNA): TGTGCCAGCAGCTTTGGCCCAAACACTGAAGCTTTCTTT. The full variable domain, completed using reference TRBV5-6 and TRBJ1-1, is DAGVTQSPTHLIKTRGQQVTLRCSPKSGHDTVSWYQQALGQGPQFIFQYYEEEERQRGNFPDRFSGHQFPNYSSELNVNALLLGDSALYLCASSFGPNTEAFFGQGTRLTVV.

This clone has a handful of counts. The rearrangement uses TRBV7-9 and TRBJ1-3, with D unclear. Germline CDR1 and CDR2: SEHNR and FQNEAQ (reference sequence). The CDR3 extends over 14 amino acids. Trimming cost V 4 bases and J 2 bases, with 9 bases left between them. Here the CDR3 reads CASSSTSAGNTIYF. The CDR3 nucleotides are TGTGCCAGCAGCTCAACATCCGCTGGAAACACCATATATTTT.

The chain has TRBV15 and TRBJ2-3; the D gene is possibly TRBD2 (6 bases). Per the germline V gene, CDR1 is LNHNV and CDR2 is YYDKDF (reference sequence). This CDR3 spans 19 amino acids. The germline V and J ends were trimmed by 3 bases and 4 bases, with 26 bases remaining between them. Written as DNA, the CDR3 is TGTGCCACCAGCAGGGCTCTGGGCTTGGGACCGGAGGGCGCAGATACGCAGTATTTT. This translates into CATSRALGLGPEGADTQYF.

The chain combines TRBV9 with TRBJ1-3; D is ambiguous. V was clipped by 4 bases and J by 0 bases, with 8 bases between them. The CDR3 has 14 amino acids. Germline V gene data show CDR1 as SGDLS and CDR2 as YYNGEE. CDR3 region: CASSLGSSGNTIYF. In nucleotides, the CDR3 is TGTGCCAGCAGCTTAGGAAGCTCTGGAAACACCATATATTTT.

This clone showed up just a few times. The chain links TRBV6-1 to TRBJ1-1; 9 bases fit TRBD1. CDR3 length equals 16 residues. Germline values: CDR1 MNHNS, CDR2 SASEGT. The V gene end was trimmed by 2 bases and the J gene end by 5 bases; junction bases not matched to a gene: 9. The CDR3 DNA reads TGTGCCAGCAGTGAAACAAACAGGGGGCGGAGAACTGAAGCTTTCTTT. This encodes CASSETNRGRRTEAFF.

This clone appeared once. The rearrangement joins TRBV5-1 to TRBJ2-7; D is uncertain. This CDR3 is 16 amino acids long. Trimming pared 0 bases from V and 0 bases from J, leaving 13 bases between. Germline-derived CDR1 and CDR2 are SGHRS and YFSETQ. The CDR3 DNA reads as TGCGCCAGCAGCTTGGAGGCCGCCGGACGCTCCTACGAGCAGTACTTC. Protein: CASSLEAAGRSYEQYF.

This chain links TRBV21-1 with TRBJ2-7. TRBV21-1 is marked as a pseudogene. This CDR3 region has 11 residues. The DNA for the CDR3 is TGTGCCAGCAAGGTCCCCTACGAGCAGTACGTC. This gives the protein CASKVPYEQYV.

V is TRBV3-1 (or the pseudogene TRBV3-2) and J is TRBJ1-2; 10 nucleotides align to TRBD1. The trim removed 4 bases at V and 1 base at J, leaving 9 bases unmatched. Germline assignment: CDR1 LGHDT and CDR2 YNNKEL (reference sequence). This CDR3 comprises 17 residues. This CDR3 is CASSLRQGALHNYGYTF. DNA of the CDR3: TGTGCCAGCAGCCTGCGACAGGGGGCCCTACATAACTATGGCTACACCTTC.

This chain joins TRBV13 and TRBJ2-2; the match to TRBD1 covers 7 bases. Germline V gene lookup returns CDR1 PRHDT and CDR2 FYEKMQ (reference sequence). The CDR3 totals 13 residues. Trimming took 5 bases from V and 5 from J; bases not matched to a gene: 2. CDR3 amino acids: CASSPTGTGELFF. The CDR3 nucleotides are TGTGCCAGCAGCCCGACAGGGACCGGGGAGCTGTTTTTT.

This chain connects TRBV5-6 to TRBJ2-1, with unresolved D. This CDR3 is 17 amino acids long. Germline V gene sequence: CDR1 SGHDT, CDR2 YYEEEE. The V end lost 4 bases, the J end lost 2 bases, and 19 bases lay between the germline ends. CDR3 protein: CASSASRRKTPYNEQFF. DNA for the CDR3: TGTGCCAGCAGCGCATCCAGGAGAAAGACTCCCTACAATGAGCAGTTCTTC.

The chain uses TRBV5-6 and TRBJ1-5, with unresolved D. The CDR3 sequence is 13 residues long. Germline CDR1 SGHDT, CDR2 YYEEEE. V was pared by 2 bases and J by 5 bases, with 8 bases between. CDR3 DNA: TGTGCCAGCAGCTTCGGCCCAGATCAGCCCCAGCATTTT. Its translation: CASSFGPDQPQHF.

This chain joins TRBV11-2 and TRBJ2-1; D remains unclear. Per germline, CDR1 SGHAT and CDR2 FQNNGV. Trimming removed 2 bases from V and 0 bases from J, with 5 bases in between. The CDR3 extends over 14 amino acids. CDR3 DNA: TGTGCCAGCAGCTTAACGGGCTCCTACAATGAGCAGTTCTTC. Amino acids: CASSLTGSYNEQFF.

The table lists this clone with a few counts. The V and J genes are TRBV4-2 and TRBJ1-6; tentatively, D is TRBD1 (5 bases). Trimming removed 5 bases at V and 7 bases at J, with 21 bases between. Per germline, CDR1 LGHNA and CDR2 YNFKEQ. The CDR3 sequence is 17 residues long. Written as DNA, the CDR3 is TGTGCCAGCAGCTCTCATCAAGGGGAGGCCAGCAATTCACCCCTCCACTTT. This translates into CASSSHQGEASNSPLHF.